Sequencing of this TCR beta chain was carried out in a study of blood T cells in healthy people across ages. Total RNA, at least 5.5 micrograms per sample, came from PBMCs. Broader study findings: Per million T cells, TCR beta diversity dropped about linearly as age rose. Diversity was estimated from one million T cells, and these estimates were considered underestimates. Lack of knowledge of donor CMV status possibly confounded expanded clonotype changes.

Concerning this clonotype itself: What it recognizes is unknown.

Germline V gene lookup returns CDR1 DFQATT and CDR2 SNEGSKA (reference sequence). The CDR3 totals 15 residues. Primed by a sample-barcoded 5' primer and a J-beta primer mix, a second PCR proceeded for 7 to 11 cycles. TCRdb reprocessed the 5' RACE reads with MiXCR, giving one entry per CDR3 protein. This repertoire shows about 640,000 distinct CDR3 sequences, about 54% found once; its top ten account for roughly 34%. V and J are TRBV20-1 and TRBJ2-4; 7 positions match TRBD2. The end of the DNA fits TRBJ2-7 better, so the J call may be wrong. The source material was blood. The sequence was collected from a man in his sixties in good health. DNA for the CDR3: TGCAGTGCTACCGAGAAGGAGCGGGAACCCTACGAGCAGTACTTC. Translating it yields CSATEKEREPYEQYF.